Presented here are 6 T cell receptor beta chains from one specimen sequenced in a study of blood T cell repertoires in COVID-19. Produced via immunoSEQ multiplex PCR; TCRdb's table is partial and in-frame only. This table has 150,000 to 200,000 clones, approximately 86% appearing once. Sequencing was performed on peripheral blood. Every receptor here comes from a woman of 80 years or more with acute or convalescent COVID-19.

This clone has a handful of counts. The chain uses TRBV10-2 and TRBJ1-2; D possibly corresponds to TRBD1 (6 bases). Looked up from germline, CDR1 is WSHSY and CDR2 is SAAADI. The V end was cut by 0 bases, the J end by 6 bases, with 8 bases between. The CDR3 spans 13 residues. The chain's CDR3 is CASSESRQDGYTF. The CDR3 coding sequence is TGCGCCAGCAGTGAGTCCAGACAGGATGGCTACACCTTC.

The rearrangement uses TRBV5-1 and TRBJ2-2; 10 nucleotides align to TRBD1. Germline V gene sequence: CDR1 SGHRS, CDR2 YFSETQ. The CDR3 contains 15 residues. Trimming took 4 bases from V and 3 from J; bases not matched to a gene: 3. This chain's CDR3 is CASSLDRGDTGELFF. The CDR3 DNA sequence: TGCGCCAGCAGCCTGGACAGGGGGGACACCGGGGAGCTGTTTTTT.

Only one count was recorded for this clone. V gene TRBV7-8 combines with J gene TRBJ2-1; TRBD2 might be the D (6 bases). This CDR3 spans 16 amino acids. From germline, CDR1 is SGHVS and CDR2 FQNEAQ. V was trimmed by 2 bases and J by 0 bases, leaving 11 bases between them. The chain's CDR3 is CASSLRVGGSYNEQFF. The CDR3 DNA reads TGTGCCAGCAGCTTAAGGGTCGGGGGCTCCTACAATGAGCAGTTCTTC.

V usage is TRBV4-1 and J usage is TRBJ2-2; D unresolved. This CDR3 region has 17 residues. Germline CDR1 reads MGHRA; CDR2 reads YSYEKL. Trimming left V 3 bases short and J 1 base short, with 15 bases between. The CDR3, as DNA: TGCGCCAGCAGCCACTACCCCGGAACGGGGAACACCGGGGAGCTGTTTTTT. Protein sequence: CASSHYPGTGNTGELFF.

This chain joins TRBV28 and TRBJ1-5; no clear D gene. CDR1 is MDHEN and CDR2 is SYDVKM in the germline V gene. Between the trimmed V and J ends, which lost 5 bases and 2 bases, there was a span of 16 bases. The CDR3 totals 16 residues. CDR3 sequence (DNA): TGTGCCAGCAGTACCCCCGAGGGTTCGGGCAATCAGCCCCAGCATTTT. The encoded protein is CASSTPEGSGNQPQHF.

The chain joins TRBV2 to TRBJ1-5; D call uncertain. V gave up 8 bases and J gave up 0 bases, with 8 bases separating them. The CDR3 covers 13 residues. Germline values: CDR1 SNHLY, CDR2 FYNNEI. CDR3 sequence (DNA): TGTGCCAGCCTAGGCGGTAGCAATCAGCCCCAGCATTTT. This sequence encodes CASLGGSNQPQHF.